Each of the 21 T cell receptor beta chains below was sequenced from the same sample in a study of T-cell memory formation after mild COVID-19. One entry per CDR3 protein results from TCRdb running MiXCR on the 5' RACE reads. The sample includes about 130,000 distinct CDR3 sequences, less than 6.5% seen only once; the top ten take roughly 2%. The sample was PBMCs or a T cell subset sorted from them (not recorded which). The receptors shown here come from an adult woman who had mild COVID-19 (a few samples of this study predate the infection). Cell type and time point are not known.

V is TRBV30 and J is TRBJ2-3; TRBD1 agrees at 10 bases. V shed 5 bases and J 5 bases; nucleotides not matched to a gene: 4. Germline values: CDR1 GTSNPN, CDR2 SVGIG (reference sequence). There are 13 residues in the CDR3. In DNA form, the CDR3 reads TGTGCCTGGGGACGGGACAGGGGAGATACGCAGTATTTT. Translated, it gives CAWGRDRGDTQYF.

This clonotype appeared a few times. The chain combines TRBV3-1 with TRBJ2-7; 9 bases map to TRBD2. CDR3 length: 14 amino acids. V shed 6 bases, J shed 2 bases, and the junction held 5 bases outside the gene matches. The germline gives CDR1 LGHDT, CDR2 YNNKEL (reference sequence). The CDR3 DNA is TGTGCCAGCAGTTCGACTAGCGGAGCCTACGAGCAGTACTTC. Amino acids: CASSSTSGAYEQYF.

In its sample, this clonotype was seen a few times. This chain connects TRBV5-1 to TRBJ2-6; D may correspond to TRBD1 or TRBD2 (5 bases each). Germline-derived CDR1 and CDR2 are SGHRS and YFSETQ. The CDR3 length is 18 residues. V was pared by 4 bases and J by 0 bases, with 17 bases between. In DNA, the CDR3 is TGCGCCAGCAGCCAGGGACGGACCCCTGCCTCTGGGGCCAACGTCCTGACTTTC. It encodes CASSQGRTPASGANVLTF.

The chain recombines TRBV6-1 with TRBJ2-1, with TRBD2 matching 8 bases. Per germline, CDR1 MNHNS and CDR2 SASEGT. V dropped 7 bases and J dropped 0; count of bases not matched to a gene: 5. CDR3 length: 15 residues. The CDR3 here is CASTPSGSSYNEQFF. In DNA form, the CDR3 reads TGTGCCAGCACCCCAAGCGGGAGCTCCTACAATGAGCAGTTCTTC.

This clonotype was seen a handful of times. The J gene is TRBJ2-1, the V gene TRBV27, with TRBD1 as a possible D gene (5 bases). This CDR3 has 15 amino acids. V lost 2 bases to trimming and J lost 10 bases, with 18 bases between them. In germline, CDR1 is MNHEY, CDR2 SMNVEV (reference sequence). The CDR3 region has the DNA TGTGCCAGCAGTTTAGGGGCAGAGGCTTCGAGGGAGCAGTTCTTC. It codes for CASSLGAEASREQFF.

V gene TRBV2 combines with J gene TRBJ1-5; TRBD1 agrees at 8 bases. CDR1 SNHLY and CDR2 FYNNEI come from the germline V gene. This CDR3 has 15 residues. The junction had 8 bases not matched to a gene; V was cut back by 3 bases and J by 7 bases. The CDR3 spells CASSEQTGVRQPQHF. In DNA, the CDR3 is TGTGCCAGCAGTGAGCAGACAGGGGTAAGACAGCCCCAGCATTTT.

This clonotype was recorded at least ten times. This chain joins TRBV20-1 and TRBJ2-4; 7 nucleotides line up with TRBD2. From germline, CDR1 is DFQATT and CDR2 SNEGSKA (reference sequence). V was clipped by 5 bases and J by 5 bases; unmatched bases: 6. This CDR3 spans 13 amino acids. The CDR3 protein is CSAPPSGENIQYF. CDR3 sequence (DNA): TGCAGTGCTCCCCCTAGCGGCGAAAACATTCAGTACTTC.

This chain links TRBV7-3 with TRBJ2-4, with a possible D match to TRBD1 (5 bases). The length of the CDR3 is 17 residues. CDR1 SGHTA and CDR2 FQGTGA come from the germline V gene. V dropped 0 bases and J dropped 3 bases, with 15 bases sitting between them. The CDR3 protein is CASSLTGRAKGKNIQYF. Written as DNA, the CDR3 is TGTGCCAGCAGCTTAACCGGCAGGGCGAAGGGCAAAAACATTCAGTACTTC.

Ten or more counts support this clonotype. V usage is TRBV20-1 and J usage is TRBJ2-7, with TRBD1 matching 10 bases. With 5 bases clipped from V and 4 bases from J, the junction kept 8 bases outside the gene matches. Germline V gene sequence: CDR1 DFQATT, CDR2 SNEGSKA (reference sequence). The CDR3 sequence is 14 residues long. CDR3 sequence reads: CSAGSGTGEYEQYF. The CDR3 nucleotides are TGCAGTGCTGGCTCCGGGACAGGGGAGTACGAGCAGTACTTC.

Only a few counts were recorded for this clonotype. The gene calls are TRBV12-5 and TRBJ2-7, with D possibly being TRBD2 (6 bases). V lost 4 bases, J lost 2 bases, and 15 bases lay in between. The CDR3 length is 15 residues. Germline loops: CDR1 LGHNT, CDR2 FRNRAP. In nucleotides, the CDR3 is TGTGCTAGTGGTTCCTCCGGGGTAGCGGCCTACGAGCAGTACTTC. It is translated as CASGSSGVAAYEQYF.

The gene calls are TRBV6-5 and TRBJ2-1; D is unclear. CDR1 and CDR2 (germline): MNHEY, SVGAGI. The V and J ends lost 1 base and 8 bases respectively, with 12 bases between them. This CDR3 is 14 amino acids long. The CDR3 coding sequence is TGTGCCAGCAGTTACTTAAATCCCCAGTATGAGCAGTTCTTC. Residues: CASSYLNPQYEQFF.

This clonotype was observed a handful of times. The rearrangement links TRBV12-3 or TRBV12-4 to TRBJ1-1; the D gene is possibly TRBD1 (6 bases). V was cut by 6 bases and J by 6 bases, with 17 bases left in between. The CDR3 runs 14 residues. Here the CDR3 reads CASSPVGRGAEAFF. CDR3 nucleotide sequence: TGTGCCAGCAGCCCCGTAGGGAGGGGGGCTGAAGCTTTCTTT.

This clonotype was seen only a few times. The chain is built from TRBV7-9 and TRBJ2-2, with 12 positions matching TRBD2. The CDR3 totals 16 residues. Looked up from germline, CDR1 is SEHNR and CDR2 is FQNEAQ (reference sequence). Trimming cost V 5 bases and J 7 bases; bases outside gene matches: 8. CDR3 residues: CASSLTSGGSVGELFF. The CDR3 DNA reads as TGTGCCAGCAGCCTGACTAGCGGGGGATCGGTCGGGGAGCTGTTTTTT.

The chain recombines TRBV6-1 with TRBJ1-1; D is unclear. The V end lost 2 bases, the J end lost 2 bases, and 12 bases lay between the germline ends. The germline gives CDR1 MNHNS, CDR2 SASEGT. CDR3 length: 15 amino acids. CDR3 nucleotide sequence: TGTGCCAGCAGTGAAAGGAGCCCACAAAACACTGAAGCTTTCTTT. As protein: CASSERSPQNTEAFF.

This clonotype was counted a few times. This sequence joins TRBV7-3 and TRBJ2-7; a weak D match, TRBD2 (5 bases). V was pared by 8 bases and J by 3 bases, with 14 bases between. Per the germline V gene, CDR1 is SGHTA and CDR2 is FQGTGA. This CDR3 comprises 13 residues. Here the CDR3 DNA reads TGTGCCAGCGGTCTCGGAGGAGGCTACGAGCAGTACTTC. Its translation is CASGLGGGYEQYF. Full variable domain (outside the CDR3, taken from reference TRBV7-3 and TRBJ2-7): GAGVSQTPSNKVTEKGKYVELRCDPISGHTALYWYRQSLGQGPEFLIYFQGTGAADDSGLPNDRFFAVRPEGSVSTLKIQRTERGDSAVYLCASGLGGGYEQYFGPGTRLTVT.

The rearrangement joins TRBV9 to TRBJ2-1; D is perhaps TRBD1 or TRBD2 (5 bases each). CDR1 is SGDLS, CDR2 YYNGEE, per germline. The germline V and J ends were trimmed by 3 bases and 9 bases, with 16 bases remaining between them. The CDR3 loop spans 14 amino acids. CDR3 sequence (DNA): TGTGCCAGCAGCGGGGGGTACCAGCTTAGTGAGCAGTTCTTC. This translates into CASSGGYQLSEQFF.

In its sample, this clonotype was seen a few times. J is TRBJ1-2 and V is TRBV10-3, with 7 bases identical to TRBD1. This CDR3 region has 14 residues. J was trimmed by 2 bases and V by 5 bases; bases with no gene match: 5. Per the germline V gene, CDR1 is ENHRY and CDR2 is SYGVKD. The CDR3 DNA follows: TGTGCCATCAGTTCAGACAGGGCCAACTATGGCTACACCTTC. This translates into CAISSDRANYGYTF.

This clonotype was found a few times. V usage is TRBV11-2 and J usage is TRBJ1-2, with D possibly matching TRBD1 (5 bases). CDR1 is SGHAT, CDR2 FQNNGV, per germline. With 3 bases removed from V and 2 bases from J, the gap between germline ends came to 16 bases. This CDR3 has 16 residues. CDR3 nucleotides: TGTGCCAGCAGCTTTTTAACTCAGGGAGCAAACTATGGCTACACCTTC. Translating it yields CASSFLTQGANYGYTF. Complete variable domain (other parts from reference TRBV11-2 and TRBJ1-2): EAGVAQSPRYKIIEKRQSVAFWCNPISGHATLYWYQQILGQGPKLLIQFQNNGVVDDSQLPKDRFSAERLKGVDSTLKIQPAKLEDSAVYLCASSFLTQGANYGYTFGSGTRLTVV.

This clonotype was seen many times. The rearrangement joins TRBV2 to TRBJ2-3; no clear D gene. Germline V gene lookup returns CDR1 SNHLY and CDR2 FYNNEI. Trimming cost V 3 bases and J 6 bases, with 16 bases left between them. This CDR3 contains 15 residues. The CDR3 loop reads CASSEDLQSGDTQYF. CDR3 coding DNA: TGTGCCAGCAGTGAGGACCTGCAGAGTGGGGATACGCAGTATTTT.

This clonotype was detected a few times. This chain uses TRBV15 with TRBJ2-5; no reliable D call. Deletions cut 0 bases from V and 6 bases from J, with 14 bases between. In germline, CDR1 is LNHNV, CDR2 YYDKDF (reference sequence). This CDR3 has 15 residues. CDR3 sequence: CATSRDHRPEKTQYF. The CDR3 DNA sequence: TGTGCCACCAGCAGAGATCACAGACCTGAGAAGACCCAGTACTTC.

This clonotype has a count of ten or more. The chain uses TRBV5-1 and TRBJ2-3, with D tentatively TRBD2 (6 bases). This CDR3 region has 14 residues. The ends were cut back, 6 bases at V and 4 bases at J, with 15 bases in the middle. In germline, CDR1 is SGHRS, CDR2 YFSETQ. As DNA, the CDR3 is TGCGCCAGCACCCAGGGCGGAGGGTCAGATACGCAGTATTTT. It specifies CASTQGGGSDTQYF.